These T cell receptor beta chains were read from a single sample in a study of blood T cell repertoires in COVID-19. Repertoires were generated with immunoSEQ multiplex PCR, while TCRdb's copy carries only in-frame clones and drops some. The sample lists more than 200,000 clones; 88% were seen once. Sample: peripheral blood. These receptor sequences come from a woman in her twenties or thirties with COVID-19, enrolled during active disease. CDR3s include the opening cysteine and the closing phenylalanine or tryptophan. Each record gives: CDR3 length, V gene, J gene, CDR3 protein.

13	TRBV29-1	TRBJ2-7	CSGIDSYSYEQYF
17	TRBV3-1/TRBV3-2	TRBJ2-1	CASSHPVGTPLPNEQFF
15	TRBV3-1/TRBV3-2	TRBJ2-1	CASSQGRAEINEQFF
12	TRBV6-2/TRBV6-3	TRBJ1-2	CASSPGDYGYTF
15	TRBV5-4	TRBJ2-1	CASSRRDRGLSEQFF
17	TRBV3-1/TRBV3-2	TRBJ2-2	CASSRERGGINTGELFF
14	TRBV19	TRBJ2-1	CASSISTARNEQFF
14	TRBV24-1	TRBJ2-5	CATSAADYQETQYF
15	TRBV4-1	TRBJ2-1	CASSQDRTGPNEQFF
14	TRBV5-6	TRBJ1-1	CASSLGALASEAFF
15	TRBV4-3	TRBJ2-3	CASSRRLAGTDTQYF
17	TRBV3-1/TRBV3-2	TRBJ2-5	CASSPGLAGGPGETQYF
13	TRBV6-6	TRBJ1-2	CASSREVNYGYTF
16	TRBV4-1	TRBJ2-5	CASSQDRGGTQETQYF
11	TRBV18	TRBJ1-1	CASSLNTEAFF
15	TRBV10-2	TRBJ2-1	CASSASGSLSNEQFF
15	TRBV6-5	TRBJ1-4	CASPDRASINEKLFF
14	TRBV14	TRBJ1-1	CASSQRGGGTEAFF
17	TRBV4-3	TRBJ1-6	CASSQDGTGDGNSPLHF